The next 27 T cell receptor beta chains were all read from a single sample in a study of T cells in Graves' hyperthyroidism and ophthalmopathy. From RNA transcripts, TCR beta CDR3 regions were amplified. First-round RT-PCR with HTBI primers amplified the TCR CDR3 region. Each CDR3 protein is one row after TCRdb ran MiXCR on the multiplex PCR reads. The sample yields under 300,000 distinct CDR3 sequences, 12% to 15% seen once. The sequenced sample consisted of blood. Every receptor here comes from a woman in her forties or fifties with Graves' hyperthyroidism that later progressed to Graves' ophthalmopathy.

At least ten counts were recorded for this clonotype. V usage is TRBV2 and J usage is TRBJ2-7; 7 bases agree with TRBD1. The V gene's germline CDR1 is SNHLY and CDR2 FYNNEI. This CDR3 spans 15 amino acids. The J segment lost 2 bases and the V segment lost 4 bases, leaving 8 bases of the junction unmatched. CDR3 amino acids: CASSGLTGTPYEQYF. The CDR3 bases are TGTGCCAGCAGTGGATTGACAGGGACCCCCTACGAGCAGTACTTC.

This clonotype was seen a few times. The chain joins TRBV20-1 to TRBJ1-1; D not certain. V was shortened by 5 bases and J by 1 base, with 8 bases between the two germline ends. CDR1 and CDR2 (germline): DFQATT, SNEGSKA (reference sequence). This CDR3 spans 12 amino acids. The chain's CDR3 is CSAPDWNTEAFF. The CDR3 DNA is TGCAGTGCTCCAGACTGGAACACTGAAGCTTTCTTT.

The CDR3 DNA reads TGTGCCAGCAGCTCATGGACTAGCGGGAGGCTGAATGAGCAGTTCTTC. This translates into CASSSWTSGRLNEQFF. This sequence joins TRBV11-3 and TRBJ2-1; 14 nucleotides line up with TRBD2. The germline V gene has CDR1 SGHNT and CDR2 YENEEA. The CDR3 spans 16 residues. The V segment lost 4 bases and the J segment 7 bases; nucleotides outside the gene matches: 6. Together with reference TRBV11-3 and TRBJ2-1, the CDR3 gives the full variable domain: EAGVVQSPRYKIIEKKQPVAFWCNPISGHNTLYWYLQNLGQGPELLIRYENEEAVDDSQLPKDRFSAERLKGVDSTLKIQPAELGDSAVYLCASSSWTSGRLNEQFFGPGTRLTVL.

This clonotype was recorded many times. One end of the junction varies from germline; a read error may be responsible. The V and J genes are TRBV7-6 and TRBJ2-1; 9 nucleotides agree with TRBD2. CDR3 size: 15 residues. Germline assignment: CDR1 SGHVS and CDR2 FNYEAQ. The CDR3 bases are TGTGCTAGCAGCTTAGAAGCGGGAGGTGGGTATGAGCAGTTCTTC. Protein sequence: CASSLEAGGGYEQFF. Full variable domain (rest looked up from reference TRBV7-6 and TRBJ2-1): GAGVSQSPRYKVTKRGQDVALRCDPISGHVSLYWYRQALGQGPEFLTYFNYEAQQDKSGLPNDRFSAERPEGSISTLTIQRTEQRDSAMYRCASSLEAGGGYEQFFGPGTRLTVL.

This clonotype was found many times. This chain uses TRBV19 with TRBJ2-2; D gene unclear. The CDR3 runs 13 residues. The ends were cut back, 6 bases at V and 7 bases at J, with 12 bases in the middle. Germline V lookup: CDR1 LNHDA, CDR2 SQIVND (reference sequence). In nucleotides, the CDR3 is TGTGCCAGTAGCAACTCGAGGCGCGGGGAGCTGTTTTTT. This codes for CASSNSRRGELFF. Filled out from reference TRBV19 and TRBJ2-2, the complete variable domain reads DGGITQSPKYLFRKEGQNVTLSCEQNLNHDAMYWYRQDPGQGLRLIYYSQIVNDFQKGDIAEGYSVSREKKESFPLTVTSAQKNPTAFYLCASSNSRRGELFFGEGSRLTVL.

The table lists this clonotype with a few counts. The chain has TRBV20-1 and TRBJ1-1, with D tentatively TRBD1 (5 bases). The CDR3 totals 13 residues. Germline lookup yields CDR1 DFQATT and CDR2 SNEGSKA (reference sequence). V lost 5 bases, J lost 5 bases, and 15 bases lay in between. CDR3 DNA: TGCAGTGCTTCAACAGCGGGGGAGACTGAAGCTTTCTTT. This codes for CSASTAGETEAFF.

The sample holds one count of this clonotype. The chain has TRBV3-1 and TRBJ2-2, with D hard to call. V was shortened by 1 base and J by 7 bases, with 10 bases between the two germline ends. Germline loops: CDR1 LGHDT, CDR2 YNNKEL (reference sequence). The CDR3 consists of 14 residues. The CDR3: CASSQGRTGGELFF. The CDR3 region has the DNA TGTGCCAGCAGCCAAGGAAGGACGGGCGGGGAGCTGTTTTTT.

At least ten counts were recorded for this clonotype. The junction and the germline gene differ at one end; a read error may be behind it. The rearrangement uses TRBV28 and TRBJ2-7; TRBD1 matches 7 bases. CDR1 MDHEN and CDR2 SYDVKM come from the germline V gene. The CDR3 consists of 14 residues. The CDR3 bases are TGTGCCAGCACGGATCAAGGGGGCTCCCACGAGCAGTACTTC. Translation gives CASTDQGGSHEQYF. The whole variable domain, remainder taken from reference TRBV28 and TRBJ2-7, is DVKVTQSSRYLVKRTGEKVFLECVQDMDHENMFWYRQDPGLGLRLIYFSYDVKMKEKGDIPEGYSVSREKKERFSLILESASTNQTSMYLCASTDQGGSHEQYFGPGTRLTVT.

This clonotype was counted ten times or more. V and J are TRBV30 and TRBJ2-1; D gene unclear. CDR1 and CDR2 from the germline V gene are GTSNPN and SVGIG (reference sequence). This CDR3 spans 12 amino acids. V lost 4 bases and J lost 7, with 11 bases in between. The CDR3 is CAWIPTRNEQFF. CDR3 bases: TGTGCCTGGATCCCGACGCGGAATGAGCAGTTCTTC.

This clonotype was picked up many times. The V and J genes are TRBV20-1 and TRBJ2-2; D perhaps matches TRBD1 (6 bases). This CDR3 contains 14 residues. Looked up from germline, CDR1 is DFQATT and CDR2 is SNEGSKA (reference sequence). Trimming pared 5 bases from V and 4 bases from J, leaving 14 bases between. The chain's CDR3 is CSAPDSWSTGELFF. CDR3 sequence (DNA): TGCAGTGCTCCGGACAGCTGGAGCACCGGGGAGCTGTTTTTT.

Of note for this clonotype: A read error may be the cause here, since a much bigger clone is one base away. The rearrangement uses TRBV24-1 and TRBJ2-2, with a tentative D call TRBD2 (5 bases). The CDR3 is 16 amino acids. Germline V CDR1 and CDR2: KGHDR, SFDVKD. The CDR3 DNA is TGTGCCACCAGTGATTTAGGCTGGCAGGCCACCGGGGAGCTGCTTTTT. Its translation is CATSDLGWQATGELLF.

This clonotype appeared a few times. The chain carries TRBV20-1 and TRBJ2-3; D is undetermined. The CDR3 is 13 residues long. Trimming removed 6 bases from V and 0 bases from J, with 10 bases in between. Germline V gene lookup returns CDR1 DFQATT and CDR2 SNEGSKA (reference sequence). CDR3 loop: CSAPTASTDTQYF. As DNA, the CDR3 is TGCAGTGCCCCAACAGCTAGCACAGATACGCAGTATTTT.

This clonotype was seen only a few times. The J gene is TRBJ2-5, the V gene TRBV5-1, with a possible D match to TRBD1 (5 bases). Germline V gene data show CDR1 as SGHRS and CDR2 as YFSETQ. Trimming removed 0 bases at V and 0 bases at J, with 9 bases between. The length of the CDR3 is 15 residues. The CDR3 region is CASSLGLTDQETQYF. The CDR3 DNA is TGCGCCAGCAGCTTGGGCCTGACAGACCAAGAGACCCAGTACTTC.

This clonotype was seen a handful of times. The CDR3 here is CASSWTETRGGEQFF. The CDR3, as DNA: TGTGCCAGCAGCTGGACAGAAACAAGGGGGGGTGAGCAGTTCTTC. The chain has TRBV9 and TRBJ2-1; D is possibly TRBD2 (7 bases). V lost 4 bases to trimming and J lost 9 bases, with 20 bases between them. Germline loops: CDR1 SGDLS, CDR2 YYNGEE. The CDR3 length is 15 residues.

This chain joins TRBV19 and TRBJ2-7; TRBD2 matches at 7 bases. V lost 0 bases, J lost 4 bases, and 12 bases stayed unmatched. The germline V gene encodes CDR1 LNHDA and CDR2 SQIVND (reference sequence). This CDR3 has 17 amino acids. The CDR3 coding sequence is TGTGCCAGTAGTATAGAACTAGCGCTGGCCGGGGGATACGAGCAGTACTTC. Its translation is CASSIELALAGGYEQYF. The full variable domain, rest sourced from reference TRBV19 and TRBJ2-7, is DGGITQSPKYLFRKEGQNVTLSCEQNLNHDAMYWYRQDPGQGLRLIYYSQIVNDFQKGDIAEGYSVSREKKESFPLTVTSAQKNPTAFYLCASSIELALAGGYEQYFGPGTRLTVT.

Worth noting for this clonotype: A much larger clone lies a single base off, so this may be a read error. The V and J genes are TRBV2 and TRBJ2-7; possibly TRBD1 for D (6 bases). This CDR3 is 15 amino acids long. Between the trimmed V and J ends, which lost 5 bases and 0 bases, there was a span of 14 bases. Germline loops: CDR1 SNHLY, CDR2 FYNNEI. CDR3 sequence reads: CASSHLGGASYEQYF. CDR3 DNA: TGTGCCAGCAGTCATCTAGGGGGTGCCTCCTACGAGCAGTACTTC.

The chain joins TRBV20-1 to TRBJ1-1; the D is unclear. This CDR3 contains 15 residues. V was shortened by 0 bases and J by 0 bases, with 11 bases between the two germline ends. Germline V gene lookup returns CDR1 DFQATT and CDR2 SNEGSKA (reference sequence). CDR3 bases: TGCAGTGCTAGAGATTATGGGGATTTGAACACTGAAGCTTTCTTT. Protein product: CSARDYGDLNTEAFF.

The sample holds many counts of this clonotype. The chain carries TRBV28 and TRBJ2-7; D not certain. V gave up 8 bases and J gave up 0 bases, with 8 bases separating them. Germline loops: CDR1 MDHEN, CDR2 SYDVKM. The CDR3 totals 12 residues. CDR3 sequence: CASGKSSYEQYF. CDR3 nucleotide sequence: TGTGCCAGCGGGAAGAGCTCCTACGAGCAGTACTTC.

This chain connects TRBV10-3 to TRBJ2-2; 8 nucleotides align to TRBD1. The CDR3 has 16 amino acids. The ends lost 3 bases at V and 0 bases at J; junction bases unmatched: 3. Germline CDR1 reads ENHRY; CDR2 reads SYGVKD. As DNA, the CDR3 is TGTGCCATCAGTGAAGGACAGGGATCGAACACCGGGGAGCTGTTTTTT. Its protein is CAISEGQGSNTGELFF.

This clonotype was seen at least ten times. J is TRBJ1-4 and V is TRBV6-1; maybe TRBD1 (6 bases). V shed 5 bases and J shed 8 bases, with 15 bases lying between them. This CDR3 contains 14 residues. The germline V gene has CDR1 MNHNS and CDR2 SASEGT. The CDR3 DNA sequence: TGTGCCAGCAGTTTCGTCAGGGGTGGAGAAAAACTGTTTTTT. It encodes CASSFVRGGEKLFF.

This clonotype was found many times. The rearrangement uses TRBV28 and TRBJ2-1; no clear D gene. CDR1 and CDR2 from the germline V gene are MDHEN and SYDVKM. Trimming removed 6 bases at V and 5 bases at J, with 5 bases between. The CDR3 has 11 residues. The DNA of the CDR3 is TGTGCCAGCAGCCCTAACAATGAGCAGTTCTTC. The encoded protein is CASSPNNEQFF.

On this clonotype itself: This sequence may be a read error, since a much larger clone differs from it by one base. This chain's CDR3 is CSVTRRIYGYTF. CDR3 bases: TGCAGCGTTACCAGGAGGATCTATGGCTACACCTTC. V is TRBV29-1 and J is TRBJ1-2; D gene uncertain. V was trimmed by 5 bases and J by 4 bases, leaving 11 bases between them. Germline lookup yields CDR1 SQVTM and CDR2 ANQGSEA. This CDR3 contains 12 residues.

This clonotype appeared a few times. This rearrangement joins TRBV6-1 to TRBJ2-5; D is unresolved. The CDR3 loop spans 13 amino acids. CDR1 and CDR2 (germline): MNHNS, SASEGT. Trimming removed 10 bases from V and 3 bases from J, with 15 bases in between. CDR3 sequence reads: CATIESHKETQYF. CDR3 bases: TGTGCCACCATAGAGTCGCACAAAGAGACCCAGTACTTC.

This clonotype was detected only once. V gene TRBV28 combines with J gene TRBJ1-2, with 8 nucleotides matching TRBD1. Per germline, CDR1 MDHEN and CDR2 SYDVKM. The CDR3 has 15 residues. With V trimmed by 2 bases and J by 5 bases, 7 bases remained unmatched. This CDR3 is CASSLGGRGQYGYTF. For the CDR3, the DNA is TGTGCCAGCAGTTTAGGGGGCAGGGGGCAATATGGCTACACCTTC.

This clonotype was observed many times. The CDR3 loop reads CASRGLNVNEQFF. CDR3 nucleotides: TGTGCCAGCAGGGGGCTTAATGTGAATGAGCAGTTCTTC. The V gene is TRBV5-8, the J gene TRBJ2-1, with D perhaps matching TRBD1 (5 bases). The CDR3 length is 13 residues. Germline V gene data show CDR1 as SGHTS and CDR2 as YDEGEE. Trimming shortened V by 5 bases and J by 7 bases, and 13 bases separated the two germline ends.

At least ten counts were recorded for this clonotype. This rearrangement joins TRBV7-9 to TRBJ1-1; no firm D call. This CDR3 is built from 17 residues. Germline V gives CDR1 SEHNR, CDR2 FQNEAQ (reference sequence). V was shortened by 5 bases and J by 1 base, with 20 bases between the two germline ends. CDR3 bases: TGTGCCAGCAGCCCCCCCCCGACTGGACGGCGGAACACTGAAGCTTTCTTT. Translation gives CASSPPPTGRRNTEAFF.

There are a few counts of this clonotype. The rearrangement links TRBV20-1 to TRBJ1-2; 7 nucleotides agree with TRBD1. The germline V gene has CDR1 DFQATT and CDR2 SNEGSKA (reference sequence). V lost 1 base, J lost 3 bases, and 17 bases stayed unmatched. The CDR3 has 18 residues. The CDR3 is CSARGYRDSGGYYYGYTF. CDR3 coding DNA: TGCAGTGCTAGAGGGTACCGGGACAGCGGCGGGTATTACTATGGCTACACCTTC.